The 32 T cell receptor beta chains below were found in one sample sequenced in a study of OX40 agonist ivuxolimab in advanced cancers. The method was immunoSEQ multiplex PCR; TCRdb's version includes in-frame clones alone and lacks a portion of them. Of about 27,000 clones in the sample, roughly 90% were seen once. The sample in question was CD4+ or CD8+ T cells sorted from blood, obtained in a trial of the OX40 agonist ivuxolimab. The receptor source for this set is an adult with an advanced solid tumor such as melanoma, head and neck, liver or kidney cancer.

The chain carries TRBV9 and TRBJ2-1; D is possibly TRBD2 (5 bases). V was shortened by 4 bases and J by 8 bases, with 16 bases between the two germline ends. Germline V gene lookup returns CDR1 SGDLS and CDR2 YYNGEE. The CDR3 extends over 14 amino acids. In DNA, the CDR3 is TGTGCCAGCAGCCCCGAGGGAGCTCTTGATGAGCAGTTCTTC. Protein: CASSPEGALDEQFF.

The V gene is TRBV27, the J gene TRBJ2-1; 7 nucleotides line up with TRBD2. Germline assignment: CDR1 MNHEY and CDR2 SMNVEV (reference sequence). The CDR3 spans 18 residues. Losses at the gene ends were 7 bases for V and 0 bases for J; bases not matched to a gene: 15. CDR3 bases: TGTGCCAGCACCAAGACTAGCCGCCTTACTTTCTCCTACAATGAGCAGTTCTTC. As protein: CASTKTSRLTFSYNEQFF.

CDR3 DNA: TGTGCCAAATACAGGGGGGACACTGAAGCTTTCTTT. It is translated as CAKYRGDTEAFF. The chain combines TRBV2 with TRBJ1-1, with TRBD1 matching over 8 bases. Germline V gene sequence: CDR1 SNHLY, CDR2 FYNNEI. This CDR3 contains 12 residues. J lost 3 bases, V lost 10 bases, and 4 bases had no gene match.

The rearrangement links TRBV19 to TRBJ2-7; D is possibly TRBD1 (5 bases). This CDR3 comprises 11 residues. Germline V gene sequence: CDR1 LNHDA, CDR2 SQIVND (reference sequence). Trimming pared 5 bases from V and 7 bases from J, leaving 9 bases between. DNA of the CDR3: TGTGCCAGTAGTGTTGGACAAGAGCAGTACTTC. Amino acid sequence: CASSVGQEQYF.

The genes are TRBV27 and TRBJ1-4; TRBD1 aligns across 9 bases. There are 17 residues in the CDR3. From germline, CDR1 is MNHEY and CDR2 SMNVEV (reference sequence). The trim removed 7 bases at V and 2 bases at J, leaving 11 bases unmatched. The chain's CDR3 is CASNLRYTGGTNEKLFF. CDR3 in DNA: TGTGCCAGCAACTTACGATACACAGGGGGCACTAATGAAAAACTGTTTTTT.

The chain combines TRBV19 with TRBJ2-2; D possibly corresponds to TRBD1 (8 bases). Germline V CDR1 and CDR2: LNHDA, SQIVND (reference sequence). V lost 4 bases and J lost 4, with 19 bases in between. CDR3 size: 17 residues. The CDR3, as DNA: TGTGCCAGTAGTAACAGGGGGGGTGTTCGTGTCACCGGGGAGCTGTTTTTT. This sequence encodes CASSNRGGVRVTGELFF.

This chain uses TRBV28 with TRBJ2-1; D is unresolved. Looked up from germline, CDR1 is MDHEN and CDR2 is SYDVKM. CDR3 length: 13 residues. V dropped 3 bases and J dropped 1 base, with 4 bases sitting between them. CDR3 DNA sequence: TGTGCCAGCAGTTTGGGGTCCTACAATGAGCAGTTCTTC. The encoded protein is CASSLGSYNEQFF.

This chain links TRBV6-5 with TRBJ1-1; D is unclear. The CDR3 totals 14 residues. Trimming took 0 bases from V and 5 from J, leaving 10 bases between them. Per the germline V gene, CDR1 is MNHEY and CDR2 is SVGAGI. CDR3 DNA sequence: TGTGCCAGCAGTTACTCGGTTACGGGTACTGAAGCTTTCTTT. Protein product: CASSYSVTGTEAFF.

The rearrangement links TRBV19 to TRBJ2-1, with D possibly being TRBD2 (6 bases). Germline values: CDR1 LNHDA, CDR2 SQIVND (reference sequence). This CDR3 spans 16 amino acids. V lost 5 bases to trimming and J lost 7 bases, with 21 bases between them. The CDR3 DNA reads TGTGCCAGTAGTCCCATGGGGGGAGGAGGATATAATGAGCAGTTCTTC. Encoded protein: CASSPMGGGGYNEQFF.

In DNA form, the CDR3 reads TGTGCCAGCAGTCCCCCGACAGGGGGCACTGAAGCTTTCTTT. Residues: CASSPPTGGTEAFF. V usage is TRBV28 and J usage is TRBJ1-1, with TRBD1 matching 9 bases. V was clipped by 5 bases and J by 4 bases; unmatched bases: 5. This CDR3 spans 14 amino acids. Per the germline V gene, CDR1 is MDHEN and CDR2 is SYDVKM.

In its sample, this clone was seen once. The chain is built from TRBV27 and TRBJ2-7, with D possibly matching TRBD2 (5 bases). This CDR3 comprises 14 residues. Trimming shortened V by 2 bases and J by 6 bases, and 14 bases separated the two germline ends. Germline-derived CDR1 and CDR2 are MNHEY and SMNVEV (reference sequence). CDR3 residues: CASSLKGATSEQYF. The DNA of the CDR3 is TGTGCCAGCAGTTTAAAAGGTGCCACTAGCGAGCAGTACTTC.

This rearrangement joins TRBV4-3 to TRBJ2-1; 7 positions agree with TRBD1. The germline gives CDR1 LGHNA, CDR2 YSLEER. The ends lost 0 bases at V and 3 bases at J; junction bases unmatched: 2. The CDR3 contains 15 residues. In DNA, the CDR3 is TGCGCCAGCAGCCAAGATCGACAGGGCTACAATGAGCAGTTCTTC. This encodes CASSQDRQGYNEQFF.

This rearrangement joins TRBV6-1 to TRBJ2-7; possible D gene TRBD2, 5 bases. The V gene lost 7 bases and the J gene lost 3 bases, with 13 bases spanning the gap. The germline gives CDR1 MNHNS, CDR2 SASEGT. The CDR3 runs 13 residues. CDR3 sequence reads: CASTPGGLYEQYF. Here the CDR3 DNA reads TGTGCCAGCACCCCAGGAGGACTCTACGAGCAGTACTTC.

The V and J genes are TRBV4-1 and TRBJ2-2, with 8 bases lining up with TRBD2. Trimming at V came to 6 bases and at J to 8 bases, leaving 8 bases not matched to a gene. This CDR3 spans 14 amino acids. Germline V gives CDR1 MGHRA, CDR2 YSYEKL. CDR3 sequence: CASRGTSLSGELFF. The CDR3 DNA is TGCGCCAGCAGGGGGACTAGTTTGTCGGGGGAGCTGTTTTTT.

DNA for the CDR3: TGTGCCTGGAGTATTCCGTTACAGGGGGCAACTAATGAAAAACTGTTTTTT. It translates to CAWSIPLQGATNEKLFF. The chain recombines TRBV30 with TRBJ1-4, with 8 bases aligning to TRBD1. Germline lookup yields CDR1 GTSNPN and CDR2 SVGIG (reference sequence). The CDR3 totals 17 residues. With 2 bases clipped from V and 0 bases from J, the junction kept 8 bases outside the gene matches.

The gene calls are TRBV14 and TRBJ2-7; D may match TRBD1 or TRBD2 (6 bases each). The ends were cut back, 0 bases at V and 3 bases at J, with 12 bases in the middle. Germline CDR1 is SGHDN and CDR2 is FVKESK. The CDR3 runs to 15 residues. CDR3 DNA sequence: TGTGCCAGCAGCCAAGATCGGAGGGGGGACTACGAGCAGTACTTC. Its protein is CASSQDRRGDYEQYF.

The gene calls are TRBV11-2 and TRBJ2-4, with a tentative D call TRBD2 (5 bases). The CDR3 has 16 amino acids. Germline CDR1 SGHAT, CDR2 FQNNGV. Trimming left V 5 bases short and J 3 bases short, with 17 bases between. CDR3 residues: CASSHGRAWDKNIQYF. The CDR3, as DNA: TGTGCCAGCAGCCACGGGCGGGCGTGGGACAAAAACATTCAGTACTTC.

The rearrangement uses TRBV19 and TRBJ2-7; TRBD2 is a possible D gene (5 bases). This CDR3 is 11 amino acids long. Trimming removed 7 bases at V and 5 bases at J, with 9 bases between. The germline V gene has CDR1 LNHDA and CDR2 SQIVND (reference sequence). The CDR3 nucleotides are TGTGCCAGTACCGAGGGCAACGAGCAGTACTTC. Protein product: CASTEGNEQYF.

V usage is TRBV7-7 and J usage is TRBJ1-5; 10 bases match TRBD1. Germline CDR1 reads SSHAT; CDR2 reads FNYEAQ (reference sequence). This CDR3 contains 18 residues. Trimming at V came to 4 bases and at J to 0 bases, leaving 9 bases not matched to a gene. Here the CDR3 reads CASSSRQGAEYSNQPQHF. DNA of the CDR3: TGTGCCAGCAGCTCGCGACAGGGGGCAGAATATAGCAATCAGCCCCAGCATTTT.

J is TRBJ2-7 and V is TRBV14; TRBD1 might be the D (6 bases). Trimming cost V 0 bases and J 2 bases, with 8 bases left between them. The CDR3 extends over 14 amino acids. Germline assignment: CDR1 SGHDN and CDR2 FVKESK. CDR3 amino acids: CASSQETGAYEQYF. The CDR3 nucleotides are TGTGCCAGCAGCCAAGAGACAGGAGCCTACGAGCAGTACTTC.

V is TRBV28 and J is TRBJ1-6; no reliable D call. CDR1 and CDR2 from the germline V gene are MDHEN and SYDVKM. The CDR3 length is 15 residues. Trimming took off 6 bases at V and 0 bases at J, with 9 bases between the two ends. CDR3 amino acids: CASSATSSYNSPLHF. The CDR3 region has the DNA TGTGCCAGCAGCGCCACAAGCTCCTATAATTCACCCCTCCACTTT.

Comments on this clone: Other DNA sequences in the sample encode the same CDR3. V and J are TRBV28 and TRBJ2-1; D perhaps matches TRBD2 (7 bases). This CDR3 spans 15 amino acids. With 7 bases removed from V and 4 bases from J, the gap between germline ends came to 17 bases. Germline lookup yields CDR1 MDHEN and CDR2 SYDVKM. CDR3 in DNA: TGTGCCAGCATTCCCACGGGGGGCGGGTACAATGAGCAGTTCTTC. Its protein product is CASIPTGGGYNEQFF.

The CDR3 sequence: CASSLVGPNQPQHF. As DNA, the CDR3 is TGTGCCAGCAGTTTAGTCGGGCCCAATCAGCCCCAGCATTTT. The V call is TRBV28, the J call TRBJ1-5; D gene ambiguous. Germline lookup yields CDR1 MDHEN and CDR2 SYDVKM. Trimming stripped 2 bases from V and 3 bases from J, with 8 bases between. The CDR3 spans 14 residues. The full variable domain, rest sourced from reference TRBV28 and TRBJ1-5, is DVKVTQSSRYLVKRTGEKVFLECVQDMDHENMFWYRQDPGLGLRLIYFSYDVKMKEKGDIPEGYSVSREKKERFSLILESASTNQTSMYLCASSLVGPNQPQHFGDGTRLSIL.

CDR3 bases: TGTGCCAGCAGACCCACTAGCTCCCCCTACAATGAGCAGTTCTTC. It is translated as CASRPTSSPYNEQFF. This chain joins TRBV2 and TRBJ2-1; maybe TRBD2 (6 bases). The CDR3 loop spans 15 amino acids. V was clipped by 6 bases and J by 2 bases, with 14 bases between them. Germline V CDR1 and CDR2: SNHLY, FYNNEI.

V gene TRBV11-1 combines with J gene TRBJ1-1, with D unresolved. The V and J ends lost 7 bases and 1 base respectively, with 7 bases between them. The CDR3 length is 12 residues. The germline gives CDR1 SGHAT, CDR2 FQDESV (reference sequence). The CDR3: CASNPGNTEAFF. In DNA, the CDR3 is TGTGCCAGCAACCCGGGGAACACTGAAGCTTTCTTT.

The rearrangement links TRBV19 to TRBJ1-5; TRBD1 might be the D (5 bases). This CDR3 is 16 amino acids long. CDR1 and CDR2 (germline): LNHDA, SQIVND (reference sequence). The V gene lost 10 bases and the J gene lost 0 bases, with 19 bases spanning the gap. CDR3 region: CATQDISANSNQPQHF. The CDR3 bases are TGTGCCACCCAGGACATATCCGCCAATAGCAATCAGCCCCAGCATTTT.

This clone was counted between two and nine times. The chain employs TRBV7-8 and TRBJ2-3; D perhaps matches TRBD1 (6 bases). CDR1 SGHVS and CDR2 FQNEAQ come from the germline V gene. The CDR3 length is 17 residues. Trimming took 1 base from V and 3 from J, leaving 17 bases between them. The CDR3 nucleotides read TGTGCCAGCAGCTTAGGGGGTAGGGGGACGGGAACAGATACGCAGTATTTT. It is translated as CASSLGGRGTGTDTQYF.

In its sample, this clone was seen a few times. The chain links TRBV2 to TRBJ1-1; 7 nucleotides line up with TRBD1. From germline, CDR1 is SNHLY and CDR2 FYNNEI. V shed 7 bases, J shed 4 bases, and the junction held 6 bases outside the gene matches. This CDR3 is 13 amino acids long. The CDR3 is CASTGAGGTEAFF. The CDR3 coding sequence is TGTGCCAGCACTGGAGCAGGGGGCACTGAAGCTTTCTTT.

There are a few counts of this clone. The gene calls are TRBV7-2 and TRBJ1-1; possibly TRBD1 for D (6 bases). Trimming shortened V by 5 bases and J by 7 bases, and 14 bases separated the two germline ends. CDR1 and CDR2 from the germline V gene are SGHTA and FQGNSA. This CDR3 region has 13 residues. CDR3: CASSELRDNEAFF. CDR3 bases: TGTGCCAGCAGCGAGCTGCGGGACAATGAAGCTTTCTTT.

The CDR3 DNA follows: TGTGCCAGCAGCTTAGGGGGACTAGCGGGATGGGACGGGGAGCTGTTTTTT. This codes for CASSLGGLAGWDGELFF. This chain links TRBV11-2 with TRBJ2-2, with 13 positions matching TRBD2. This CDR3 comprises 17 residues. Germline V gene lookup returns CDR1 SGHAT and CDR2 FQNNGV. The V segment lost 1 base and the J segment 7 bases; nucleotides outside the gene matches: 6.

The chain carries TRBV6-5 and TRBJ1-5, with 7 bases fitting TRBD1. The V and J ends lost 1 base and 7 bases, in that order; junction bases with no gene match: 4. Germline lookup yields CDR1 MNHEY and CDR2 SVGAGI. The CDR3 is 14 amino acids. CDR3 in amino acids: CASSYLQGEQPQHF. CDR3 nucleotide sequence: TGTGCCAGCAGTTACTTGCAGGGGGAACAGCCCCAGCATTTT.

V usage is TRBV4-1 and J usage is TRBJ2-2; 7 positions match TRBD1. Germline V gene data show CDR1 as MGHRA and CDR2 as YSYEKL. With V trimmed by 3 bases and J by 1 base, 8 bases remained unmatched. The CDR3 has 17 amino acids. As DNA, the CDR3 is TGCGCCAGCAGCCACTTTTCCGGACAGGAGAACACCGGGGAGCTGTTTTTT. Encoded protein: CASSHFSGQENTGELFF.